Below, 30 T cell receptor beta chains from the same sample are listed, as sequenced in a study of shared clonotypes between healthy human individuals (dated by TCRdb to the early 2020s). Library preparation used the immunoSEQ multiplex PCR assay. TCRdb mirrors the immuneACCESS table, restricted to in-frame sequences. Some clones are absent from its copies; in checked studies, under half trace to an unresolved V gene, and the reason for the others is unknown. The sample table records roughly 2,500,000 clones; approximately 93% of these occur just once. The ten most abundant clones make up 0.36% of the sample. The source material was naive CD4+ T cells from PBMCs. The cell subset or site label here, explained by the study, means: CD45RA+ positively selected. The receptors were gathered from a man aged 18 to 30 in good health. Some clones in this sample may be carry-over from other donors' samples.

With regard to this clone: Other DNA sequences within the sample encode an identical CDR3. The chain uses TRBV4-1 and TRBJ2-1, with TRBD2 identical over 12 bases. Trimming at V came to 1 base and at J to 7 bases, leaving 2 bases not matched to a gene. CDR1 and CDR2 from the germline V gene are MGHRA and YSYEKL. The CDR3 runs to 15 residues. The CDR3 reads CASSQGLAGVNEQFF. The CDR3 DNA follows: TGCGCCAGCAGCCAAGGACTAGCGGGAGTAAATGAGCAGTTCTTC.

This clone was seen just once. The chain combines TRBV18 with TRBJ2-7; possible D gene TRBD2, 5 bases. Per the germline V gene, CDR1 is KGHSH and CDR2 is LQKENI. The germline V and J ends were trimmed by 3 bases and 2 bases, with 14 bases remaining between them. This CDR3 region has 15 residues. The chain's CDR3 is CASSPNPGVTYEQYF. The CDR3 nucleotides are TGTGCCAGCTCACCCAACCCCGGGGTAACCTACGAGCAGTACTTC.

The J gene is TRBJ2-1, the V gene TRBV5-1; 9 bases map to TRBD1. This CDR3 comprises 13 residues. Germline V gene data show CDR1 as SGHRS and CDR2 as YFSETQ. V was clipped by 5 bases and J by 8 bases; unmatched bases: 5. CDR3 nucleotides: TGCGCCAGCAGTTCCGGGACAGGGTATGAGCAGTTCTTC. This translates into CASSSGTGYEQFF.

This clone was recorded once. This sample also contains other DNA sequences that code for the same CDR3. This chain's CDR3 is CASSLGTAYTGELFF. The CDR3 coding sequence is TGCGCCAGCAGCTTGGGGACAGCCTACACCGGGGAGCTGTTTTTT. The rearrangement uses TRBV5-1 and TRBJ2-2, with D possibly matching TRBD1 (6 bases). CDR3 length: 15 amino acids. In germline, CDR1 is SGHRS, CDR2 YFSETQ. Trimming stripped 0 bases from V and 3 bases from J, with 9 bases between.

J is TRBJ2-3 and V is TRBV5-1; 9 bases map to TRBD2. J was trimmed by 3 bases and V by 5 bases; bases with no gene match: 13. The CDR3 sequence is 17 residues long. Looked up from germline, CDR1 is SGHRS and CDR2 is YFSETQ. The DNA for the CDR3 is TGCGCCAGCAGTGCCGGAAAGGCGGGAGGGCGAACAGATACGCAGTATTTT. Translation: CASSAGKAGGRTDTQYF. The variable domain in full, completed from reference TRBV5-1 and TRBJ2-3, reads KAGVTQTPRYLIKTRGQQVTLSCSPISGHRSVSWYQQTPGQGLQFLFEYFSETQRNKGNFPGRFSGRQFSNSRSEMNVSTLELGDSALYLCASSAGKAGGRTDTQYFGPGTRLTVL.

The chain employs TRBV6-4 and TRBJ2-1, with 13 nucleotides matching TRBD2. The J segment lost 3 bases and the V segment lost 6 bases, leaving 11 bases of the junction unmatched. This CDR3 has 18 residues. CDR1 and CDR2 from the germline V gene are MRHNA and SNTAGT. CDR3 in DNA: TGTGCCAGCAGCGAACCAGGGACTAGCGGGAACTACTACAATGAGCAGTTCTTC. It specifies CASSEPGTSGNYYNEQFF.

The chain has TRBV29-1 and TRBJ1-1; D gene uncertain. Trimming cost V 6 bases and J 4 bases, with 15 bases left between them. The CDR3 covers 13 residues. Looked up from germline, CDR1 is SQVTM and CDR2 is ANQGSEA. The chain's CDR3 is CSVRDRGLTEAFF. The CDR3, as DNA: TGCAGCGTCCGAGACCGAGGGCTCACTGAAGCTTTCTTT.

The chain carries TRBV29-1 and TRBJ1-2; D is unresolved. V lost 6 bases and J lost 6, with 17 bases in between. The CDR3 has 13 amino acids. The V gene's germline CDR1 is SQVTM and CDR2 ANQGSEA. The CDR3 reads CSVALGLLDGYTF. CDR3 nucleotide sequence: TGCAGCGTGGCCCTGGGATTGTTGGATGGCTACACCTTC.

The gene calls are TRBV5-1 and TRBJ1-4, with D perhaps matching TRBD1 (6 bases). Germline values: CDR1 SGHRS, CDR2 YFSETQ. Trimming stripped 7 bases from V and 8 bases from J, with 15 bases between. CDR3 length equals 13 residues. The CDR3 protein is CASHRGGGEKLFF. The CDR3 DNA sequence: TGCGCCAGCCACCGAGGGGGGGGCGAAAAACTGTTTTTT.

The rearrangement uses TRBV5-1 and TRBJ2-1, with D possibly TRBD1 on 6 matching bases. CDR3 length equals 15 residues. Trimming removed 4 bases at V and 5 bases at J, with 16 bases between. Germline V CDR1 and CDR2: SGHRS, YFSETQ. CDR3 coding DNA: TGCGCCAGCAGCCGGATGACAGGTCGGGACAATGAGCAGTTCTTC. Amino acids: CASSRMTGRDNEQFF. The complete variable domain, with remaining parts taken from reference TRBV5-1 and TRBJ2-1, reads KAGVTQTPRYLIKTRGQQVTLSCSPISGHRSVSWYQQTPGQGLQFLFEYFSETQRNKGNFPGRFSGRQFSNSRSEMNVSTLELGDSALYLCASSRMTGRDNEQFFGPGTRLTVL.

V and J are TRBV18 and TRBJ2-5; tentatively, D is TRBD1 or TRBD2 (5 bases each). This CDR3 has 16 amino acids. V was shortened by 3 bases and J by 2 bases, with 16 bases between the two germline ends. Germline loops: CDR1 KGHSH, CDR2 LQKENI. The CDR3 spells CASSPIRDAKQETQYF. CDR3 bases: TGTGCCAGCTCACCCATCCGGGACGCCAAGCAAGAGACCCAGTACTTC.

This chain connects TRBV5-1 to TRBJ1-3; D remains ambiguous. Germline lookup yields CDR1 SGHRS and CDR2 YFSETQ. The CDR3 length is 15 residues. V was clipped by 2 bases and J by 2 bases, with 11 bases between them. The CDR3 loop is CASSFQGVPGNTIYF. The CDR3 coding sequence is TGCGCCAGCAGCTTTCAAGGAGTACCTGGAAACACCATATATTTT. The whole variable domain, filled in from reference TRBV5-1 and TRBJ1-3, reads KAGVTQTPRYLIKTRGQQVTLSCSPISGHRSVSWYQQTPGQGLQFLFEYFSETQRNKGNFPGRFSGRQFSNSRSEMNVSTLELGDSALYLCASSFQGVPGNTIYFGEGSWLTVV.

The rearrangement joins TRBV5-6 to TRBJ1-1; D remains unclear. This CDR3 region has 15 residues. CDR1 is SGHDT, CDR2 YYEEEE, per germline. Trimming shortened V by 6 bases and J by 0 bases, and 15 bases separated the two germline ends. Here the CDR3 reads CASTKRNIVNTEAFF. The CDR3 DNA sequence: TGTGCCAGCACCAAACGGAACATAGTGAACACTGAAGCTTTCTTT.

The chain carries TRBV5-4 and TRBJ1-1; 7 bases agree with TRBD1. CDR1 is SGHNT, CDR2 YYREEE, per germline (reference sequence). V trimming: 2 bases; J trimming: 3 bases; junction bases outside the gene matches: 7. This CDR3 spans 15 amino acids. CDR3 sequence reads: CASSFGQARYTEAFF. The DNA for the CDR3 is TGTGCCAGCAGCTTTGGACAGGCTCGGTACACTGAAGCTTTCTTT.

This chain links TRBV7-8 with TRBJ1-3, with a tentative D call TRBD1 (5 bases). Germline V lookup: CDR1 SGHVS, CDR2 FQNEAQ. There are 15 residues in the CDR3. Deletions cut 2 bases from V and 0 bases from J, with 8 bases between. CDR3 coding DNA: TGTGCCAGCAGCTTAAGAGGGGCCTCTGGAAACACCATATATTTT. It yields the protein CASSLRGASGNTIYF. The full variable domain, its missing parts supplied by reference TRBV7-8 and TRBJ1-3, is GAGVSQSPRYKVAKRGQDVALRCDPISGHVSLFWYQQALGQGPEFLTYFQNEAQLDKSGLPSDRFFAERPEGSVSTLKIQRTQQEDSAVYLCASSLRGASGNTIYFGEGSWLTVV.

The chain links TRBV7-2 to TRBJ2-7; tentative D call: TRBD1 (6 bases). The V and J ends lost 5 bases and 0 bases respectively, with 14 bases between them. The CDR3 covers 15 residues. Germline V gene data show CDR1 as SGHTA and CDR2 as FQGNSA. Here the CDR3 DNA reads TGTGCCAGCAGCCAGAACAGGGCCCTCTCCTACGAGCAGTACTTC. Its protein product is CASSQNRALSYEQYF.

The chain has TRBV7-2 and TRBJ2-1, with 8 bases lining up with TRBD2. Germline CDR1 reads SGHTA; CDR2 reads FQGNSA. V shed 5 bases and J 2 bases; nucleotides not matched to a gene: 5. The length of the CDR3 is 15 residues. CDR3 DNA sequence: TGTGCCAGCAGCGCCGGGACTAGTGCCTACAATGAGCAGTTCTTC. Protein sequence: CASSAGTSAYNEQFF.

This clone showed up just a few times. The rearrangement joins TRBV20-1 to TRBJ2-7; no clear D gene. CDR3 size: 11 residues. Germline V lookup: CDR1 DFQATT, CDR2 SNEGSKA (reference sequence). Deletions cut 0 bases from V and 3 bases from J, with 3 bases between. The CDR3, as DNA: TGCAGTGCTAGAGACCACTACGAGCAGTACTTC. Protein: CSARDHYEQYF.

The V gene is TRBV4-3, the J gene TRBJ1-2; D uncertain. Germline-derived CDR1 and CDR2 are LGHNA and YSLEER. The CDR3 sequence is 16 residues long. Trimming left V 1 base short and J 5 bases short, with 17 bases between. CDR3 coding DNA: TGCGCCAGCAGCCAAGGGTCTCACCCGGTCGGGTATGGCTACACCTTC. It encodes CASSQGSHPVGYGYTF.

The V and J genes are TRBV5-1 and TRBJ2-6; the D is unclear. Germline values: CDR1 SGHRS, CDR2 YFSETQ. The ends were cut back, 7 bases at V and 2 bases at J, with 10 bases in the middle. The CDR3 runs 14 residues. In DNA form, the CDR3 reads TGCGCCAGCTCAGAAGACCCTGGGGCCAACGTCCTGACTTTC. It encodes CASSEDPGANVLTF.

The chain combines TRBV7-3 with TRBJ2-7; D gene uncertain. This CDR3 is built from 15 residues. The V gene lost 5 bases and the J gene lost 4 bases, with 18 bases spanning the gap. The germline V gene encodes CDR1 SGHTA and CDR2 FQGTGA. The CDR3 coding sequence is TGTGCCAGCAGCCTATCCTCGGTGGGAACGTACGAGCAGTACTTC. It encodes CASSLSSVGTYEQYF. The full variable domain, in which reference TRBV7-3 and TRBJ2-7 provide the parts outside the CDR3, is GAGVSQTPSNKVTEKGKYVELRCDPISGHTALYWYRQSLGQGPEFLIYFQGTGAADDSGLPNDRFFAVRPEGSVSTLKIQRTERGDSAVYLCASSLSSVGTYEQYFGPGTRLTVT.

V gene TRBV18 combines with J gene TRBJ2-5, with 10 bases aligning to TRBD2. V shed 1 base and J 0 bases; nucleotides not matched to a gene: 8. Germline V CDR1 and CDR2: KGHSH, LQKENI. The CDR3 is made up of 18 amino acids. The CDR3 protein is CASSPLPSGSGYQETQYF. CDR3 nucleotide sequence: TGTGCCAGCTCACCACTGCCTAGCGGGAGCGGGTACCAAGAGACCCAGTACTTC.

Concerning this clone: The sample holds other DNA sequences that translate to the same CDR3. This chain uses TRBV7-2 with TRBJ2-2; D gene unclear. Trimming shortened V by 0 bases and J by 7 bases, and 3 bases separated the two germline ends. Germline loops: CDR1 SGHTA, CDR2 FQGNSA. This CDR3 spans 12 amino acids. This chain's CDR3 is CASSLAGGELFF. The CDR3 DNA is TGTGCCAGCAGCTTAGCTGGCGGGGAGCTGTTTTTT.

The chain couples TRBV7-8 to TRBJ2-7; D might be TRBD1 (5 bases). Deletions cut 2 bases from V and 7 bases from J, with 18 bases between. CDR1 and CDR2 (germline): SGHVS, FQNEAQ. The CDR3 spans 15 residues. In DNA, the CDR3 is TGTGCCAGCAGCTTACGTGGCAGGACACCAGTAGAGCAGTACTTC. Its translation: CASSLRGRTPVEQYF.

Only a few counts were recorded for this clone. The chain has TRBV28 and TRBJ1-5; D not certain. CDR3 length: 14 residues. V lost 1 base, J lost 7 bases, and 11 bases lay in between. Germline V gives CDR1 MDHEN, CDR2 SYDVKM. The CDR3 region is CASSLSADRQPQHF. The CDR3 nucleotides are TGTGCCAGCAGTTTATCCGCAGATCGGCAGCCCCAGCATTTT.

This chain links TRBV5-1 with TRBJ1-1; 8 bases are a match to TRBD1. V shed 5 bases and J 3 bases; nucleotides not matched to a gene: 12. The CDR3 extends over 16 amino acids. CDR1 SGHRS and CDR2 YFSETQ come from the germline V gene. In nucleotides, the CDR3 is TGCGCCAGCAGTCCCGGACAGGGCTCGAGTTACACTGAAGCTTTCTTT. Translating it yields CASSPGQGSSYTEAFF.

The V call is TRBV5-1, the J call TRBJ2-1, with 8 bases that match TRBD1. This CDR3 contains 16 residues. The V gene end was trimmed by 4 bases and the J gene end by 8 bases; junction bases not matched to a gene: 14. The germline V gene encodes CDR1 SGHRS and CDR2 YFSETQ. The CDR3 nucleotides read TGCGCCAGCAGCACGATTGACAGGGGCCGAGGGGATGAGCAGTTCTTC. Protein product: CASSTIDRGRGDEQFF.

The genes are TRBV2 and TRBJ2-7; TRBD1 matches 7 bases. V lost 6 bases to trimming and J lost 3 bases; unmatched junction nucleotides: 2. This CDR3 contains 12 residues. Germline-derived CDR1 and CDR2 are SNHLY and FYNNEI. In DNA form, the CDR3 reads TGTGCCAGCAGCTGGACAGGCTACGAGCAGTACTTC. Translation gives CASSWTGYEQYF.

The rearrangement uses TRBV7-9 and TRBJ2-1; D remains ambiguous. Germline V gene sequence: CDR1 SEHNR, CDR2 FQNEAQ (reference sequence). The CDR3 extends over 12 amino acids. V shed 1 base and J shed 10 bases, with 8 bases lying between them. CDR3 nucleotides: TGTGCCAGCAGCTTAGTTGGGATGGAGCAGTTCTTC. Translated, it gives CASSLVGMEQFF.

This chain joins TRBV9 and TRBJ1-4; D is ambiguous. The ends were cut back, 0 bases at V and 6 bases at J, with 9 bases in the middle. The CDR3 length is 14 residues. CDR1 and CDR2 (germline): SGDLS, YYNGEE. CDR3: CASSVGHSDEKLFF. CDR3 nucleotide sequence: TGTGCCAGCAGCGTAGGCCATTCCGATGAAAAACTGTTTTTT. Full variable domain (remainder filled in from reference TRBV9 and TRBJ1-4): DSGVTQTPKHLITATGQRVTLRCSPRSGDLSVYWYQQSLDQGLQFLIQYYNGEERAKGNILERFSAQQFPDLHSELNLSSLELGDSALYFCASSVGHSDEKLFFGSGTQLSVL.